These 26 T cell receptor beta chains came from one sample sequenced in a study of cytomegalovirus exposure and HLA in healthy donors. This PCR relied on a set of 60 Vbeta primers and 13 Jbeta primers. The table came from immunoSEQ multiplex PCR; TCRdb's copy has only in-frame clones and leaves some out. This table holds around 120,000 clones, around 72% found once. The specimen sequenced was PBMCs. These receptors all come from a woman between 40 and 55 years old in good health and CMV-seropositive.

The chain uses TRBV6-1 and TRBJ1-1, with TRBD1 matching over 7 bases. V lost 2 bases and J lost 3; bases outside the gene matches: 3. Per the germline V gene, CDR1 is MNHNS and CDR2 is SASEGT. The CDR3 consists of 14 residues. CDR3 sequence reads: CASSELQGYTEAFF. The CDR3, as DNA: TGTGCCAGCAGTGAATTACAGGGGTACACTGAAGCTTTCTTT.

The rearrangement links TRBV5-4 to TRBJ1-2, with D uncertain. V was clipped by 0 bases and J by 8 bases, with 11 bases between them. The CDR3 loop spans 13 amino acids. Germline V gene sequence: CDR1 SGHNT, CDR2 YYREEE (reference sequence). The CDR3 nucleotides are TGTGCCAGCAGCTTGGCAGCGGCGGACGGCTACACCTTC. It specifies CASSLAAADGYTF.

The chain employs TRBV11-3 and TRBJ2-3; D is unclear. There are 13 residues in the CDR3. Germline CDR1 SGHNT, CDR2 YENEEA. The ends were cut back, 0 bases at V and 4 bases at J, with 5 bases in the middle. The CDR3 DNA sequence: TGTGCCAGCAGCTTAGAAAAGCCAGATACGCAGTATTTT. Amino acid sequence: CASSLEKPDTQYF. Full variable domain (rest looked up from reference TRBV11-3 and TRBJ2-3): EAGVVQSPRYKIIEKKQPVAFWCNPISGHNTLYWYLQNLGQGPELLIRYENEEAVDDSQLPKDRFSAERLKGVDSTLKIQPAELGDSAVYLCASSLEKPDTQYFGPGTRLTVL.

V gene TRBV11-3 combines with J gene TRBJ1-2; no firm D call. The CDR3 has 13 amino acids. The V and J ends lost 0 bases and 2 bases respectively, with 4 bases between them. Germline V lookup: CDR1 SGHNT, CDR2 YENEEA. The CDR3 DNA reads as TGTGCCAGCAGCTTAGAGGAGAACTATGGCTACACCTTC. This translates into CASSLEENYGYTF. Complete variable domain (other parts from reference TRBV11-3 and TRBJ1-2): EAGVVQSPRYKIIEKKQPVAFWCNPISGHNTLYWYLQNLGQGPELLIRYENEEAVDDSQLPKDRFSAERLKGVDSTLKIQPAELGDSAVYLCASSLEENYGYTFGSGTRLTVV.

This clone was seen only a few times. The CDR3 DNA is TGTGCCATCAGTGACTCTGGACAGGGCTACACCTTC. Translation: CAISDSGQGYTF. The J gene is TRBJ1-2, the V gene TRBV10-3, with D maybe TRBD1 (6 bases). The CDR3 is 12 residues long. Germline V gene data show CDR1 as ENHRY and CDR2 as SYGVKD. V lost 3 bases, J lost 8 bases, and 10 bases lay in between.

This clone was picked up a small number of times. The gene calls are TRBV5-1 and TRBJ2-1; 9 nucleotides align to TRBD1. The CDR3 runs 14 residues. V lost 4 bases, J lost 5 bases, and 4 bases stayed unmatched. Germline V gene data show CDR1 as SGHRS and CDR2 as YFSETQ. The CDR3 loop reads CASSPRTGDNEQFF. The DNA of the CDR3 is TGCGCCAGCAGCCCGAGGACAGGGGACAATGAGCAGTTCTTC.

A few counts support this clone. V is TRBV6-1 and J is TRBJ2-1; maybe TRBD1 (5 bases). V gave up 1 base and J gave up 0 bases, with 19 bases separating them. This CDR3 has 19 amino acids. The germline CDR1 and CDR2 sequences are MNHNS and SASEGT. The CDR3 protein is CASSEVAGPFTGSYNEQFF. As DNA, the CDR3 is TGTGCCAGCAGTGAAGTGGCAGGCCCTTTCACAGGCTCCTACAATGAGCAGTTCTTC.

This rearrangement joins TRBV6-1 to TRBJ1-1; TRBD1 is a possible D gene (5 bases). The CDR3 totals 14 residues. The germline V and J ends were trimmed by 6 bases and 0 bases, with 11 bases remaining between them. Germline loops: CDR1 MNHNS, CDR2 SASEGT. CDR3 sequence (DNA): TGTGCCAGCAGGACAGAAAGCATGAACACTGAAGCTTTCTTT. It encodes CASRTESMNTEAFF.

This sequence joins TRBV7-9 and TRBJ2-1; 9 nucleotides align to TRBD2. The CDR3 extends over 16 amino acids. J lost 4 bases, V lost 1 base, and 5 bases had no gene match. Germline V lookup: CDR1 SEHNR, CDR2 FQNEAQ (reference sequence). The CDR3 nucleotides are TGTGCCAGCAGCTTAGGGGCGGGGGGGGCTTACAATGAGCAGTTCTTC. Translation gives CASSLGAGGAYNEQFF.

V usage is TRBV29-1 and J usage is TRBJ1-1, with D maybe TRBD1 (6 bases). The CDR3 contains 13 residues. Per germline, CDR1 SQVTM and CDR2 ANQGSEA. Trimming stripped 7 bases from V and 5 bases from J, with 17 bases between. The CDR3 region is CSGSRTVGTEAFF. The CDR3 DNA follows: TGCAGCGGTTCAAGGACAGTCGGAACTGAAGCTTTCTTT.

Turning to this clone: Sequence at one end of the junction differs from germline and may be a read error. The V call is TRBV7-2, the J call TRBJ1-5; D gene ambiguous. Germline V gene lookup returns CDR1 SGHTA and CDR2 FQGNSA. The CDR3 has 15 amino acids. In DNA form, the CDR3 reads TGTGCCAGCAGCTTGAGGCGGGGTTCGGATCAGCCTCAGCATTTT. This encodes CASSLRRGSDQPQHF.

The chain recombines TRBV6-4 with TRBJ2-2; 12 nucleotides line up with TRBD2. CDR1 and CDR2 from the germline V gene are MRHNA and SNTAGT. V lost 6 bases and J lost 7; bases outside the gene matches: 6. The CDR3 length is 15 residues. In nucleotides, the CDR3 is TGTGCCAGCAGCCGACTAGCGGGGGCAAACGGGGAGCTGTTTTTT. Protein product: CASSRLAGANGELFF.

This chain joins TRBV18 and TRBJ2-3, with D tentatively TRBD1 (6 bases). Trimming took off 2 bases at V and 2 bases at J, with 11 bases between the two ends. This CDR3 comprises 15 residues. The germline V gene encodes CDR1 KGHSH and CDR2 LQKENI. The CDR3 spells CASSPVRTATDTQYF. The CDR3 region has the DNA TGTGCCAGCTCACCAGTCCGGACAGCCACAGATACGCAGTATTTT.

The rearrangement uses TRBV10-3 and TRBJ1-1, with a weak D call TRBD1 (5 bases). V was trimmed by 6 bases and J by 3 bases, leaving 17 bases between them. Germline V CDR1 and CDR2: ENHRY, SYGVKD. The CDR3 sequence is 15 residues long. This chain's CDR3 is CAIRPSRGSDTEAFF. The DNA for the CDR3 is TGTGCCATCAGACCAAGTAGGGGCTCGGACACTGAAGCTTTCTTT.

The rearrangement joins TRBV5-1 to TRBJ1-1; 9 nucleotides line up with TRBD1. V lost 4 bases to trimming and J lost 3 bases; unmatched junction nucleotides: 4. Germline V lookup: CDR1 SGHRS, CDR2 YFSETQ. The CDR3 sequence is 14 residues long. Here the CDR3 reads CASSIQGADTEAFF. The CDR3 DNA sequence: TGCGCCAGCAGCATACAGGGGGCGGACACTGAAGCTTTCTTT.

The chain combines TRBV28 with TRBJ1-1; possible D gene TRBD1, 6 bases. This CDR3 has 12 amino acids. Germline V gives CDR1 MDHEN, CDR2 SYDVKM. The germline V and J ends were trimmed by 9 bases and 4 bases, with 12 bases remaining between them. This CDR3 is CASTGTTTEAFF. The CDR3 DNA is TGTGCCAGTACTGGGACAACCACTGAAGCTTTCTTT.

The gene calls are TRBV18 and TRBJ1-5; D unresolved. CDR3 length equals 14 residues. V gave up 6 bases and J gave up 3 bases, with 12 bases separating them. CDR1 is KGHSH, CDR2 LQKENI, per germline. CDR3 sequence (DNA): TGTGCCAGCTCCTCTACACAGCCCAATCAGCCCCAGCATTTT. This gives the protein CASSSTQPNQPQHF.

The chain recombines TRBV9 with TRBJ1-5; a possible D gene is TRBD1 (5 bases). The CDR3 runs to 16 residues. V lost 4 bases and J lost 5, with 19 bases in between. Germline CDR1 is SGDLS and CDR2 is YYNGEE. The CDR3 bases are TGTGCCAGCAGCCCCCACGCCAGGGCCTTGGATCAGCCCCAGCATTTT. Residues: CASSPHARALDQPQHF.

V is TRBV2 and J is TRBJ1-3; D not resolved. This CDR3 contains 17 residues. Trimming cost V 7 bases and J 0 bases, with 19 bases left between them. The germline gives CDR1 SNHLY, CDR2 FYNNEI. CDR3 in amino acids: CASIGNRNYLSGNTIYF. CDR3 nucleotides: TGTGCCAGCATAGGTAACAGAAATTATCTCTCTGGAAACACCATATATTTT.

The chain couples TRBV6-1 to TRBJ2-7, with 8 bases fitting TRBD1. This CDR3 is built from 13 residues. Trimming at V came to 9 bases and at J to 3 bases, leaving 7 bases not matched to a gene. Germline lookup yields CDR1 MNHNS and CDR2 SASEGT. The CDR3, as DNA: TGTGCCAGTCAGGACAGGGACCGCTACGAGCAGTACTTC. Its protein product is CASQDRDRYEQYF.

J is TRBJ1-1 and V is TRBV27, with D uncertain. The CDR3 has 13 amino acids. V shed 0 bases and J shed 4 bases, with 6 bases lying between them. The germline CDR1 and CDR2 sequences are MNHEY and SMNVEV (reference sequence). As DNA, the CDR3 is TGTGCCAGCAGTTTATCCCTTTTCACTGAAGCTTTCTTT. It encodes CASSLSLFTEAFF.

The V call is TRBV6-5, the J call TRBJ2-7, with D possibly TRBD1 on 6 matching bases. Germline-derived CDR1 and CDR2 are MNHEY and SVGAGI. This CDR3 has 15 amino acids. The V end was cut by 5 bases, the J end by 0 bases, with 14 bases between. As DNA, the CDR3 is TGTGCCAGCAGTCCCGGAAGAGGGGGCTCCTACGAGCAGTACTTC. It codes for CASSPGRGGSYEQYF.

CDR3 in amino acids: CASSQAFMNTEAFF. DNA for the CDR3: TGTGCCAGCAGCCAAGCCTTTATGAACACTGAAGCTTTCTTT. The V gene is TRBV4-2, the J gene TRBJ1-1; no reliable D call. Germline V gene lookup returns CDR1 LGHNA and CDR2 YNFKEQ. V lost 1 base to trimming and J lost 0 bases, with 6 bases between them. The CDR3 runs to 14 residues.

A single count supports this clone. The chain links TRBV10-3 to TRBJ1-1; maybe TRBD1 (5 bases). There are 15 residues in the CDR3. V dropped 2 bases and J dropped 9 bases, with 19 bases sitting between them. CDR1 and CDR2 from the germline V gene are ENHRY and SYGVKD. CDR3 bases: TGTGCCATCAGTGAGACGCGCGGGGCGCGCATTCAAGCTTTCTTT. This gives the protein CAISETRGARIQAFF.

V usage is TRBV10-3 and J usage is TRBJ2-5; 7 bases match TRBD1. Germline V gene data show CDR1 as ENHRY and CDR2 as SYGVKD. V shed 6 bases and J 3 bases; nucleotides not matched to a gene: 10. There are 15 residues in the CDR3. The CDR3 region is CAIRPGQLSEETQYF. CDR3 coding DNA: TGTGCCATCAGGCCGGGACAGTTATCCGAAGAGACCCAGTACTTC.

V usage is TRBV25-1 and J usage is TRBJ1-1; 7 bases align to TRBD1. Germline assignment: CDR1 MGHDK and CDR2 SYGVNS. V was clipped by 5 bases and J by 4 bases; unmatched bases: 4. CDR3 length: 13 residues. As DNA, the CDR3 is TGTGCCAGCAGTAGACAGGGTCCCACTGAAGCTTTCTTT. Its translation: CASSRQGPTEAFF.